This T cell receptor (beta chain) was recovered during a study of tumor-infiltrating lymphocytes in primary liver carcinoma. The germline CDR1 and CDR2 sequences are SGHAT and FQDESV (reference sequence). The CDR3 spans 12 residues. The sample holds a few counts of this clonotype. A junction boundary mismatches the germline segment, possibly from a read error. Unsorted bulk tissue (roughly 19-30 mg) underwent RNA and DNA co-extraction. The template, approximately 500 ng total RNA, yielded TCR beta cDNA made with a constant-region primer. Three nested multiplex PCR rounds, a slightly modified ARM-PCR, produced the libraries for TCR beta. TRBV1-TRBV30 forward and Cbeta reverse primers drove the first two approximately 10-cycle rounds. MiXCR was run by TCRdb on the multiplex PCR reads, yielding one entry per CDR3 protein. The sample has approximately 60,000 distinct CDR3 sequences; 65% to 80% are singletons.

The sequencing sample was made of liver tumor tissue from sampling region 2. Regarding subset: tumor region T2, inferior pole. The TCR was taken from a man aged 40-49 years with primary liver carcinoma and hepatitis B virus infection. J is TRBJ2-7 and V is TRBV11-1; 8 bases agree with TRBD2. The CDR3: CASSLAGIKQYF. For the CDR3, the DNA is TGCGCTAGCAGCTTAGCGGGGATAAAACAGTACTTC.